The clone carrying this T cell receptor beta chain occurred a few times. Time point indicated: persistent/refractory GD, antithyroid drugs over 5 years with positive TRAb. The TCR library was made from RNA that had been extracted from PBMCs in TRIzol. Trimming took 3 bases from V and 8 from J, leaving 13 bases between them. CDR1 and CDR2 from the germline V gene are LNHDA and SQIVND (reference sequence). The CDR3 loop spans 13 amino acids. The data were taken from a study of regulatory T cells in long-lasting Graves disease. For TCR beta, libraries came from iRepertoire HTBI primers and Arm-PCR of CDR3 regions. TCRdb reprocessed the multiplex PCR reads via MiXCR and lists one record per CDR3 protein. Of under 450,000 distinct CDR3 sequences listed, less than 30% are singletons.

The gene calls are TRBV19 and TRBJ1-1; possibly TRBD1 for D (5 bases). Source: peripheral blood mononuclear cells (PBMCs), taken when the disease was refractory, from a patient treated with antithyroid drugs. The TCR sequence derives from a woman aged 35 to 49 with Graves disease. The CDR3: CASSMAGPAEAFF. As DNA, the CDR3 is TGTGCCAGTAGTATGGCGGGGCCGGCAGAAGCTTTCTTT.